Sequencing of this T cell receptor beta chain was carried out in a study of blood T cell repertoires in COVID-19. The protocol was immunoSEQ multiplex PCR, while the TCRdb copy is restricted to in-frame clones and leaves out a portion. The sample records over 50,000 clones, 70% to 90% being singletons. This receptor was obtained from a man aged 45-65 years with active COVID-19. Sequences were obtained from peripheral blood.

This CDR3 reads CASSVDSVKFTDTQYF. CDR3 sequence (DNA): TGTGCCAGCAGCGTAGACAGTGTGAAATTCACAGATACGCAGTATTTT. The rearrangement joins TRBV9 to TRBJ2-3; no definite D call. Germline-derived CDR1 and CDR2 are SGDLS and YYNGEE. This CDR3 spans 16 amino acids. The V gene lost 0 bases and the J gene lost 2 bases, with 13 bases spanning the gap. The full variable domain, its missing parts supplied by reference TRBV9 and TRBJ2-3, is DSGVTQTPKHLITATGQRVTLRCSPRSGDLSVYWYQQSLDQGLQFLIQYYNGEERAKGNILERFSAQQFPDLHSELNLSSLELGDSALYFCASSVDSVKFTDTQYFGPGTRLTVL.